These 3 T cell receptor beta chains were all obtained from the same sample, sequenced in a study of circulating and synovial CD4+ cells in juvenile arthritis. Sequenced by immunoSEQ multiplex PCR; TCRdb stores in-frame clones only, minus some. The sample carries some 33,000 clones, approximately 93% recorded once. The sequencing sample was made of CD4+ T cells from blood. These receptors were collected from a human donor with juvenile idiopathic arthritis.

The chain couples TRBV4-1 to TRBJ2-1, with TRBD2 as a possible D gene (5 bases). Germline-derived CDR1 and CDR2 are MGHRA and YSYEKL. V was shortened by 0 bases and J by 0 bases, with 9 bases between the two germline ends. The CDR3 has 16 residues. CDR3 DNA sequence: TGCGCCAGCAGCCAAGATACGGGGAGCTCCTACAATGAGCAGTTCTTC. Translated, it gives CASSQDTGSSYNEQFF.

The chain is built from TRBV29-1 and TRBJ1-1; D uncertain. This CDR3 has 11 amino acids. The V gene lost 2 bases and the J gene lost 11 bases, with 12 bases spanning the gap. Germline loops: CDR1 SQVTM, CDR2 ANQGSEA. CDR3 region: CSVESGRGAFF. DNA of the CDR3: TGCAGCGTTGAATCCGGGCGCGGGGCTTTCTTT.

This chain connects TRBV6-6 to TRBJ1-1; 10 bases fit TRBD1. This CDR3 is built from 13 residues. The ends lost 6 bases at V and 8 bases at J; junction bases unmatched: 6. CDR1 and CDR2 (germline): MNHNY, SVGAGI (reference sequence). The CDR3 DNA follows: TGTGCCAGCAGCCGACAGGGGGCACAGGAAGCTTTCTTT. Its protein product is CASSRQGAQEAFF.